This T cell receptor beta chain was sequenced for a study of regulatory T cells in long-lasting Graves disease. CDR1 LNHDA and CDR2 SQIVND come from the germline V gene (reference sequence). The CDR3 is 13 amino acids. Trimming removed 4 bases at V and 7 bases at J, with 13 bases between. Study outcomes and limitations: Repertoires from persistent disease leaned toward TRBV28, TRBJ1-2 and TRBJ2-5. Investigators studied peripheral blood only, not thyroid tissue.

The sample holds a few counts of this clonotype. What it binds is not known. CDR3 regions were amplified by Arm-PCR using iRepertoire HTBI primers to build TCR beta libraries. Using its own MiXCR run on the multiplex PCR reads, TCRdb lists one record per CDR3 protein. Of about 660,000 distinct CDR3 sequences listed, 25% to 30% are singletons. Time point defined: persistent/refractory GD, antithyroid drugs over 5 years with positive TRAb. RNA extracted from PBMCs served as the sequencing template. Diagnoses of Graves' disease were made by American Thyroid Association guidelines. This receptor was taken from a female donor with Graves disease. This chain uses TRBV19 with TRBJ1-2; D is uncertain. The specimen comprised peripheral blood mononuclear cells (PBMCs), sampled when the disease was refractory, from a patient treated with antithyroid drugs. In DNA form, the CDR3 reads TGTGCCAGTAGTAGCGTCGCCGGGAGTGGCTACACCTTC. This codes for CASSSVAGSGYTF.